The 13 T cell receptor beta chains presented below share a single source sample, sequenced in a study of blood T cell repertoires in COVID-19. Libraries were prepared by immunoSEQ multiplex PCR; TCRdb keeps only in-frame clonotypes and omits some of them. Of approximately 200,000 clones in the sample, approximately 90% are singletons; the top ten hold 11%. What was sequenced was PBMCs or T cells enriched from blood (not recorded which). These receptors originate from a man in his thirties or forties who had recovered from COVID-19.

This chain links TRBV24-1 with TRBJ2-3, with D tentatively TRBD1 (6 bases). Germline V CDR1 and CDR2: KGHDR, SFDVKD. V shed 9 bases and J shed 3 bases, with 12 bases lying between them. The CDR3 spans 13 residues. The CDR3: CATAGDRTDTQYF. The DNA of the CDR3 is TGTGCCACCGCAGGGGATCGGACAGATACGCAGTATTTT.

The chain employs TRBV24-1 and TRBJ2-3, with TRBD1 matching over 10 bases. The CDR3 length is 16 residues. In germline, CDR1 is KGHDR, CDR2 SFDVKD. The trim removed 4 bases at V and 3 bases at J, leaving 6 bases unmatched. The CDR3: CATSDSGQGDTDTQYF. CDR3 sequence (DNA): TGTGCCACCAGTGACTCCGGACAGGGGGATACAGATACGCAGTATTTT.

V gene TRBV25-1 combines with J gene TRBJ1-1; 7 nucleotides agree with TRBD1. This CDR3 spans 13 amino acids. Germline loops: CDR1 MGHDK, CDR2 SYGVNS. J lost 7 bases, V lost 10 bases, and 12 bases had no gene match. Here the CDR3 DNA reads TGTGCCACATTAAGGTCAGGGGGTGTTGAAGCTTTCTTT. Amino acids: CATLRSGGVEAFF.

V is TRBV5-5 and J is TRBJ1-1, with a tentative D call TRBD1 (5 bases). The CDR3 sequence is 15 residues long. Germline CDR1 reads SGHKS; CDR2 reads YYEKEE (reference sequence). Deletions cut 4 bases from V and 0 bases from J, with 13 bases between. Here the CDR3 reads CASSLGGTMNTEAFF. The CDR3 DNA follows: TGTGCCAGCAGCCTTGGGGGGACCATGAACACTGAAGCTTTCTTT.

The chain carries TRBV18 and TRBJ1-6, with 10 positions matching TRBD1. The CDR3 loop spans 18 amino acids. V lost 3 bases and J lost 0; bases outside the gene matches: 5. The V gene's germline CDR1 is KGHSH and CDR2 LQKENI. CDR3 coding DNA: TGTGCCAGCTCACCGCCGGGACAGGGGAGCTCCTATAATTCACCCCTCCACTTT. Translating it yields CASSPPGQGSSYNSPLHF.

The chain couples TRBV10-3 to TRBJ1-3, with D possibly being TRBD1 (6 bases). V shed 4 bases and J shed 0 bases, with 16 bases lying between them. The germline gives CDR1 ENHRY, CDR2 SYGVKD. The CDR3 covers 17 residues. The CDR3 protein is CAISAGGGEASGNTIYF. DNA for the CDR3: TGTGCCATCAGTGCTGGGGGGGGCGAAGCCTCTGGAAACACCATATATTTT.

The V gene is TRBV18, the J gene TRBJ1-1; D gene unclear. Trimming shortened V by 3 bases and J by 6 bases, and 14 bases separated the two germline ends. The CDR3 has 14 amino acids. Germline values: CDR1 KGHSH, CDR2 LQKENI. The CDR3, as DNA: TGTGCCAGCTCACCCCTTCCAGGTCAGCCTGAAGCTTTCTTT. Translated: CASSPLPGQPEAFF.

The chain couples TRBV24-1 to TRBJ2-7; D remains unclear. V was clipped by 9 bases and J by 3 bases, with 11 bases between them. CDR1 KGHDR and CDR2 SFDVKD come from the germline V gene. This CDR3 has 12 residues. The CDR3 DNA sequence: TGTGCCACCGCAGACATTTTCTACGAGCAGTACTTC. Translation gives CATADIFYEQYF.

This chain joins TRBV15 and TRBJ1-6; D is undetermined. V lost 1 base and J lost 8, with 12 bases in between. CDR1 and CDR2 (germline): LNHNV, YYDKDF (reference sequence). The CDR3 runs to 15 residues. DNA of the CDR3: TGTGCCACCAGCAGAGGAGCCTCAGGTGATTCACCCCTCCACTTT. Its protein is CATSRGASGDSPLHF.

CDR3 sequence (DNA): TGCAGCGCCCGCGACAGGGCCACTGAAGCTTTCTTT. Translation: CSARDRATEAFF. J is TRBJ1-1 and V is TRBV29-1; 7 bases are shared with TRBD1. V lost 7 bases and J lost 4; bases outside the gene matches: 6. This CDR3 is built from 12 residues. The V gene's germline CDR1 is SQVTM and CDR2 ANQGSEA.

This chain uses TRBV6-2 or TRBV6-3 with TRBJ2-7; 10 bases fit TRBD2. This CDR3 region has 17 residues. Trimming took 4 bases from V and 0 from J; bases not matched to a gene: 9. Per germline, CDR1 MNHEY and CDR2 SVGEGT. CDR3 DNA: TGTGCCAGCAGTTCCATACCTAGCGGGAGAAGCTCCTACGAGCAGTACTTC. It specifies CASSSIPSGRSSYEQYF.

The chain couples TRBV30 to TRBJ2-1; D possibly corresponds to TRBD1 (6 bases). The CDR3 has 12 amino acids. Germline values: CDR1 GTSNPN, CDR2 SVGIG (reference sequence). The V and J ends lost 0 bases and 10 bases respectively, with 10 bases between them. The chain's CDR3 is CAWSVGGREQFF. CDR3 nucleotide sequence: TGTGCCTGGAGTGTAGGGGGTAGGGAGCAGTTCTTC.

This chain joins TRBV7-2 and TRBJ1-1; weak D call: TRBD1 (5 bases). The CDR3 is 16 residues long. The V gene lost 5 bases and the J gene lost 4 bases, with 20 bases spanning the gap. Germline CDR1 and CDR2: SGHTA and FQGNSA. CDR3 amino acids: CASSARRIQGSTEAFF. DNA for the CDR3: TGTGCCAGCAGCGCACGTCGCATCCAGGGATCCACTGAAGCTTTCTTT.